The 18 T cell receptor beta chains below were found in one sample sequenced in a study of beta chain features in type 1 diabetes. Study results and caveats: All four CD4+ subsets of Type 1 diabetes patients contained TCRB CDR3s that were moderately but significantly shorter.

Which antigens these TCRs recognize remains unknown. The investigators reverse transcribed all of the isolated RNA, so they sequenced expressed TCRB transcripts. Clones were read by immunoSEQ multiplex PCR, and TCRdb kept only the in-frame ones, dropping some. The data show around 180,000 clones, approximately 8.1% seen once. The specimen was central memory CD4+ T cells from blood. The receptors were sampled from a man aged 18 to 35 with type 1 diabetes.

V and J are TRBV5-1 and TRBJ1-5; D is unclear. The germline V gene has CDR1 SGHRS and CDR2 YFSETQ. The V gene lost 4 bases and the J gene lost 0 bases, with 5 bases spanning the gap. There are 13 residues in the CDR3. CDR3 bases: TGCGCCAGCAGCCAGAATAGCAATCAGCCCCAGCATTTT. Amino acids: CASSQNSNQPQHF.

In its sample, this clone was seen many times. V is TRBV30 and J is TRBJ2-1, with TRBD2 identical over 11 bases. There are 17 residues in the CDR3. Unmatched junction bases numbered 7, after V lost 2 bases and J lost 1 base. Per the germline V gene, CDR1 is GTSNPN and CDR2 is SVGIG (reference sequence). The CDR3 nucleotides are TGTGCCTGGAGTTCTACTAGCGGGAGAGGGTCCTACAATGAGCAGTTCTTC. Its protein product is CAWSSTSGRGSYNEQFF.

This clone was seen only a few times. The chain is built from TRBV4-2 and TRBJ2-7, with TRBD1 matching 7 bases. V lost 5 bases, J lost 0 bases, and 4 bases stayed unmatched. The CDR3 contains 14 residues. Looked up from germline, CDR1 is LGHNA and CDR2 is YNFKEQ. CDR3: CASSGRQGSYEQYF. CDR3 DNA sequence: TGTGCCAGCAGCGGGCGACAGGGCTCCTACGAGCAGTACTTC.

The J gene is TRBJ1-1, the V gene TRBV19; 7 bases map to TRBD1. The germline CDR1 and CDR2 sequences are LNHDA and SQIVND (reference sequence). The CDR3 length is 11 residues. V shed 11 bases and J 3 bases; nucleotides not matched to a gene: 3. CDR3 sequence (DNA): TGTGCCGTACAGGGGTACACTGAAGCTTTCTTT. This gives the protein CAVQGYTEAFF.

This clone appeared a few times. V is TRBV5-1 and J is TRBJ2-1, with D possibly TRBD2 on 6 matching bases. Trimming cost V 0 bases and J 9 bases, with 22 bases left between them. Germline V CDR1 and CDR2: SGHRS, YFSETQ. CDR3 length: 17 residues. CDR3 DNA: TGCGCCAGCAGCTTGGACCCAATGAGGCGGGATGGGGGTGAGCAGTTCTTC. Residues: CASSLDPMRRDGGEQFF.

The CDR3 DNA reads as TGTGCCAGCTCATCGACTAGCGGCGATACGCAGTATTTT. As protein: CASSSTSGDTQYF. The rearrangement uses TRBV18 and TRBJ2-3; 9 bases map to TRBD2. Germline V gene sequence: CDR1 KGHSH, CDR2 LQKENI. V was pared by 5 bases and J by 6 bases, with 3 bases of the junction left unmatched. The CDR3 is 13 amino acids.

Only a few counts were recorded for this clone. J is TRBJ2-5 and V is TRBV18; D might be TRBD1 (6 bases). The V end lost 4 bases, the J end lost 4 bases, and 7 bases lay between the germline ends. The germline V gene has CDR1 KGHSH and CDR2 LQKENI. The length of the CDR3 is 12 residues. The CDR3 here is CASSQTGETQYF. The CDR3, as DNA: TGTGCCAGCTCACAGACAGGAGAGACCCAGTACTTC.

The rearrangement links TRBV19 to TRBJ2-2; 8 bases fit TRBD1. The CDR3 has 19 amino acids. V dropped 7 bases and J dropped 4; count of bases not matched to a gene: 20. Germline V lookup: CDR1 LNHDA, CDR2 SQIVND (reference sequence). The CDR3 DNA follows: TGTGCCAGTACCCCGATCCAGGGGGCATCGATAGGAGTCACCGGGGAGCTGTTTTTT. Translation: CASTPIQGASIGVTGELFF.

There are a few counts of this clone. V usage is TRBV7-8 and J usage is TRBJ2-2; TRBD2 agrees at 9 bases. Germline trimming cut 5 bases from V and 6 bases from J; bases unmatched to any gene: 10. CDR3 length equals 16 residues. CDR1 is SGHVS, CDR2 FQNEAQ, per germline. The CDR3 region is CASSLRAGGDAGELFF. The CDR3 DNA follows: TGTGCCAGCAGCCTCAGAGCGGGGGGAGACGCCGGGGAGCTGTTTTTT.

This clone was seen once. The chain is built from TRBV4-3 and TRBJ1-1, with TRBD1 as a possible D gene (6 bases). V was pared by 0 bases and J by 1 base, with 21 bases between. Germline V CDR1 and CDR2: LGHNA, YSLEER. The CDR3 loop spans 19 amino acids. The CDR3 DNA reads TGCGCCAGCAGCCAAGAGGGCCCGGACAGACGAGGGGGGAACACTGAAGCTTTCTTT. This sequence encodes CASSQEGPDRRGGNTEAFF.

The CDR3 coding sequence is TGTGCCAGCTCACCAGCACAGGGTGGCGTAACCAAAAACATTCAGTACTTC. It translates to CASSPAQGGVTKNIQYF. V gene TRBV18 combines with J gene TRBJ2-4; tentatively, D is TRBD1 (6 bases). Germline assignment: CDR1 KGHSH and CDR2 LQKENI. The CDR3 sequence is 17 residues long. Trimming removed 2 bases from V and 2 bases from J, with 16 bases in between.

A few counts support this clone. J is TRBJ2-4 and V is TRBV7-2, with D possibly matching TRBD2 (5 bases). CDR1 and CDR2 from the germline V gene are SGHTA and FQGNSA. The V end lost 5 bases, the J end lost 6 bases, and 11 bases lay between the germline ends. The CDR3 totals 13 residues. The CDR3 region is CASSLGDSNIQYF. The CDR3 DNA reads TGTGCCAGCAGCCTCGGGGATTCAAACATTCAGTACTTC.

The CDR3 loop is CAWSVIGTSGRV. In DNA form, the CDR3 reads TGTGCCTGGAGTGTAATAGGGACTAGCGGGAGGGTC. The chain uses TRBV30 and TRBJ2-7; TRBD2 agrees at 15 bases. The CDR3 is 12 amino acids. CDR1 and CDR2 (germline): GTSNPN, SVGIG (reference sequence).

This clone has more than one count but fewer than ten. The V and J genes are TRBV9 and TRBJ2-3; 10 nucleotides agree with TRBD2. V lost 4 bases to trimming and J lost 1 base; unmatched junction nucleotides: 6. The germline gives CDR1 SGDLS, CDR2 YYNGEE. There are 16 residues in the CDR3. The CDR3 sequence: CASSPLAGAGTDTQYF. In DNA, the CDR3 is TGTGCCAGCAGCCCTCTAGCGGGAGCGGGCACAGATACGCAGTATTTT.

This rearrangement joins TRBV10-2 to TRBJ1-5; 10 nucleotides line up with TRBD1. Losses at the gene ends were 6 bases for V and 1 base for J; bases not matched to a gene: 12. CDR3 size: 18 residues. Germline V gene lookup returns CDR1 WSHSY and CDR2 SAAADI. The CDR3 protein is CASSSRTGGIGSNQPQHF. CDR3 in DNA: TGCGCCAGCAGCTCTCGGACAGGGGGAATAGGAAGCAATCAGCCCCAGCATTTT.

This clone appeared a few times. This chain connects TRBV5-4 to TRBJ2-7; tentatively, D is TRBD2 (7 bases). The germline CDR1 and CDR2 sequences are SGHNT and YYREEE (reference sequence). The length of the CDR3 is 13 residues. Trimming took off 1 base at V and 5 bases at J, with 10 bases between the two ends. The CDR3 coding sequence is TGTGCCAGCAGCTTGAGAGGGGGGGACGAGCAGTACTTC. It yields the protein CASSLRGGDEQYF.

The CDR3 loop is CASSVGPGTSGTNEQFF. CDR3 in DNA: TGTGCCAGCAGCGTGGGCCCAGGGACTAGCGGGACTAATGAGCAGTTCTTC. The chain couples TRBV9 to TRBJ2-1, with 13 nucleotides matching TRBD2. V dropped 2 bases and J dropped 7; count of bases not matched to a gene: 9. Germline CDR1 SGDLS, CDR2 YYNGEE. The CDR3 sequence is 17 residues long.

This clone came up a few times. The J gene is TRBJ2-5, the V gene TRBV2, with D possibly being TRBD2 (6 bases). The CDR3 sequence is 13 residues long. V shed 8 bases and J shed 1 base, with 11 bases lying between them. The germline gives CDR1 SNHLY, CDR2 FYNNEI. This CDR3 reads CASGRDVQETQYF. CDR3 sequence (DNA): TGTGCCAGCGGGCGGGATGTCCAAGAGACCCAGTACTTC.